This T cell receptor (beta chain) comes out of a study of cytomegalovirus exposure and HLA in healthy donors. A remark on this clone: Its antigen is not known.

Donors were nominally healthy when sampled, though unrecorded immune exposures were likely. Study-wide findings and caveats: Fewer than 200 TCR beta chains were listed as cytomegalovirus-associated. Serostatus for CMV was the only available immune exposure information. TRBV6-2, TRBV6-3 and some other V segments were unresolvable in 87-base-pair reads.

Germline CDR1 and CDR2: LNHNV and YYDKDF (reference sequence). Losses at the gene ends were 1 base for V and 9 bases for J; bases not matched to a gene: 8. CDR3 length: 15 amino acids. PCR primers comprised 60 Vbeta and 13 Jbeta primers. Profiling relied on immunoSEQ multiplex PCR, and the TCRdb table lists in-frame clones only, not all of them. This table holds about 120,000 clones, about 9.4% found once. This sequence was found in a woman aged 40 to 50 in good health and CMV-seropositive. The sequenced sample was PBMCs. This chain uses TRBV15 with TRBJ2-7, with TRBD2 identical over 11 bases. This chain's CDR3 is CATSRVVSGGVGQYF. The DNA for the CDR3 is TGTGCCACCAGCAGAGTGGTTAGCGGGGGGGTCGGGCAGTACTTC.